The 30 T cell receptor beta chains presented below share a single source sample, sequenced in a study of T-cell reconstitution after alpha-beta-depleted transplantation in children. Unique molecular identifiers tagged the TCRbeta library. TCRdb fed the PCR reads into MiXCR, producing one record per CDR3 protein. The sample lists approximately 210,000 distinct CDR3 sequences, roughly 15% occurring once. This material consisted of PBMCs from the stem cell graft donor, taken from the stem cell graft. The receptors were sampled from a human donor who donated a stem cell graft to a child with acute lymphoblastic leukemia.

This clonotype was detected many times. The chain links TRBV24-1 to TRBJ2-1, with a weak D call TRBD2 (7 bases). Deletions cut 7 bases from V and 8 bases from J, with 17 bases between. The CDR3 runs to 14 residues. CDR1 is KGHDR, CDR2 SFDVKD, per germline. The CDR3, as DNA: TGTGCCACCAGCGATCGGGGGGCCATGGATGAGCAGTTCTTC. It yields the protein CATSDRGAMDEQFF.

The sample holds many counts of this clonotype. The genes are TRBV5-1 and TRBJ2-1; 8 bases match TRBD2. Germline CDR1 reads SGHRS; CDR2 reads YFSETQ. The junction had 11 bases not matched to a gene; V was cut back by 4 bases and J by 8 bases. The CDR3 is made up of 15 amino acids. The CDR3 reads CASSTGTRSKYEQFF. In DNA, the CDR3 is TGCGCCAGCAGCACCGGGACTAGGTCGAAGTATGAGCAGTTCTTC. The whole variable domain, remainder taken from reference TRBV5-1 and TRBJ2-1, is KAGVTQTPRYLIKTRGQQVTLSCSPISGHRSVSWYQQTPGQGLQFLFEYFSETQRNKGNFPGRFSGRQFSNSRSEMNVSTLELGDSALYLCASSTGTRSKYEQFFGPGTRLTVL.

This clonotype was recorded at least ten times. This chain connects TRBV7-2 to TRBJ2-3; D may correspond to TRBD1 or TRBD2 (6 bases each). V lost 5 bases, J lost 5 bases, and 11 bases lay in between. CDR1 SGHTA and CDR2 FQGNSA come from the germline V gene. The CDR3 is 13 residues long. In DNA, the CDR3 is TGTGCCAGCAGCAGGAGGGGGAGAGATACGCAGTATTTT. Its protein is CASSRRGRDTQYF.

The J gene is TRBJ2-7, the V gene TRBV27, with D uncertain. The CDR3 has 18 residues. CDR1 MNHEY and CDR2 SMNVEV come from the germline V gene (reference sequence). V was trimmed by 8 bases and J by 2 bases, leaving 28 bases between them. CDR3 sequence (DNA): TGTGCCAGCCTCAAAATCCCGGAGTACAATCATGGGACCTACGAGCAGTACTTC. The encoded protein is CASLKIPEYNHGTYEQYF.

This clonotype was observed at least ten times. The chain employs TRBV5-1 and TRBJ1-6; no firm D call. With 4 bases removed from V and 2 bases from J, the gap between germline ends came to 7 bases. In germline, CDR1 is SGHRS, CDR2 YFSETQ. The CDR3 has 14 residues. The CDR3 loop reads CASSPPAYNSPLHF. The CDR3 DNA sequence: TGCGCCAGCAGCCCACCAGCCTATAATTCACCCCTCCACTTT.

This clonotype occurred many times. The chain has TRBV29-1 and TRBJ1-5, with D perhaps TRBD1 (5 bases). V lost 4 bases and J lost 1, with 5 bases in between. Germline loops: CDR1 SQVTM, CDR2 ANQGSEA. The CDR3 is 12 residues long. CDR3 region: CSVAGSNQPQHF. CDR3 bases: TGCAGCGTTGCAGGGAGCAATCAGCCCCAGCATTTT.

This clonotype was detected many times. This chain connects TRBV6-5 to TRBJ1-2; D is ambiguous. Looked up from germline, CDR1 is MNHEY and CDR2 is SVGAGI. The CDR3 is 13 residues long. The V and J ends lost 2 bases and 5 bases respectively, with 9 bases between them. The CDR3 is CASSYDKWYGYTF. CDR3 DNA sequence: TGTGCCAGCAGTTACGATAAATGGTATGGCTACACCTTC.

This clonotype has ten or more counts. The chain couples TRBV5-1 to TRBJ2-1; the match to TRBD1 covers 7 bases. Germline values: CDR1 SGHRS, CDR2 YFSETQ. This CDR3 is built from 13 residues. V lost 7 bases to trimming and J lost 7 bases; unmatched junction nucleotides: 8. CDR3 nucleotides: TGCGCCAGCTACCTCGACAGGGCAAATGAGCAGTTCTTC. This codes for CASYLDRANEQFF.

The chain links TRBV20-1 to TRBJ1-2; the match to TRBD1 covers 9 bases. Trimming removed 5 bases from V and 0 bases from J; junction bases left unmatched: 7. This CDR3 is 15 amino acids long. CDR1 is DFQATT, CDR2 SNEGSKA, per germline (reference sequence). CDR3 sequence: CSAPAGTGTNYGYTF. CDR3 DNA sequence: TGCAGTGCTCCCGCCGGGACAGGGACTAACTATGGCTACACCTTC.

This clonotype was counted at least ten times. The V call is TRBV5-1, the J call TRBJ2-1; D is undetermined. This CDR3 comprises 13 residues. Germline CDR1 SGHRS, CDR2 YFSETQ. Trimming took off 0 bases at V and 8 bases at J, with 9 bases between the two ends. CDR3 DNA: TGCGCCAGCAGCTTGGTACTTTCCCATGAGCAGTTCTTC. This sequence encodes CASSLVLSHEQFF.

A few counts support this clonotype. The chain employs TRBV11-2 and TRBJ2-3; tentative D call: TRBD2 (6 bases). V was shortened by 1 base and J by 5 bases, with 13 bases between the two germline ends. The CDR3 totals 15 residues. Germline V gene data show CDR1 as SGHAT and CDR2 as FQNNGV. The CDR3: CASSLGAGQGDTQYF. CDR3 coding DNA: TGTGCCAGCAGCTTAGGAGCGGGTCAAGGAGATACGCAGTATTTT.

This clonotype was picked up many times. The V call is TRBV12-3 or TRBV12-4, the J call TRBJ2-1; TRBD2 aligns across 10 bases. The CDR3 runs to 16 residues. With 6 bases clipped from V and 7 bases from J, the junction kept 12 bases outside the gene matches. The CDR3 is CASRHLAGEEGNEQFF. DNA for the CDR3: TGTGCCAGCAGACATCTAGCGGGAGAGGAAGGGAATGAGCAGTTCTTC.

This clonotype was seen only a few times. The chain recombines TRBV6-1 with TRBJ1-1; the D is unclear. There are 11 residues in the CDR3. Germline V lookup: CDR1 MNHNS, CDR2 SASEGT. V dropped 7 bases and J dropped 7 bases, with 10 bases sitting between them. CDR3: CASTLHHEAFF. The DNA of the CDR3 is TGTGCCAGCACCTTACACCATGAAGCTTTCTTT.

The chain employs TRBV6-5 and TRBJ1-2; D call uncertain. From germline, CDR1 is MNHEY and CDR2 SVGAGI. V was trimmed by 0 bases and J by 8 bases, leaving 16 bases between them. The CDR3 loop spans 15 amino acids. The CDR3 here is CASSYSISPVGGYTF. The CDR3 coding sequence is TGTGCCAGCAGTTACTCGATCTCGCCGGTGGGGGGCTACACCTTC.

The genes are TRBV30 and TRBJ2-1; tentative D call: TRBD2 (5 bases). V was shortened by 0 bases and J by 3 bases, with 15 bases between the two germline ends. CDR1 GTSNPN and CDR2 SVGIG come from the germline V gene (reference sequence). The CDR3 totals 16 residues. For the CDR3, the DNA is TGTGCCTGGAGTGTACCAGGAGGAACCAACTACAATGAGCAGTTCTTC. It translates to CAWSVPGGTNYNEQFF. Full variable domain (rest looked up from reference TRBV30 and TRBJ2-1): SQTIHQWPATLVQPVGSPLSLECTVEGTSNPNLYWYRQAAGRGLQLLFYSVGIGQISSEVPQNLSASRPQDRQFILSSKKLLLSDSGFYLCAWSVPGGTNYNEQFFGPGTRLTVL.

This clonotype was recorded at least ten times. The chain employs TRBV5-1 and TRBJ1-5; the match to TRBD1 covers 11 bases. Losses at the gene ends were 3 bases for V and 3 bases for J; bases not matched to a gene: 2. This CDR3 has 15 amino acids. Germline V CDR1 and CDR2: SGHRS, YFSETQ. CDR3 sequence (DNA): TGCGCCAGCAGCTGGACAGGGGGCTACAATCAGCCCCAGCATTTT. Residues: CASSWTGGYNQPQHF. The full variable domain, rest sourced from reference TRBV5-1 and TRBJ1-5, is KAGVTQTPRYLIKTRGQQVTLSCSPISGHRSVSWYQQTPGQGLQFLFEYFSETQRNKGNFPGRFSGRQFSNSRSEMNVSTLELGDSALYLCASSWTGGYNQPQHFGDGTRLSIL.

In this sample, this clonotype turned up many times. This chain links TRBV20-1 with TRBJ2-7, with D maybe TRBD1 (6 bases). The CDR3 contains 13 residues. V was shortened by 3 bases and J by 4 bases, with 13 bases between the two germline ends. Germline lookup yields CDR1 DFQATT and CDR2 SNEGSKA (reference sequence). Written as DNA, the CDR3 is TGCAGTGCTAGCGGGACAAATCGGTACGAGCAGTACTTC. This codes for CSASGTNRYEQYF.

This clonotype was recorded at least ten times. The V and J genes are TRBV20-1 and TRBJ2-1; TRBD2 aligns across 10 bases. Per germline, CDR1 DFQATT and CDR2 SNEGSKA (reference sequence). The junction had 9 bases not matched to a gene; V was cut back by 6 bases and J by 7 bases. This CDR3 region has 14 residues. CDR3 residues: CSAPVLAGGNEQFF. In DNA, the CDR3 is TGCAGTGCCCCAGTTTTAGCGGGAGGTAATGAGCAGTTCTTC.

This clonotype was seen a handful of times. Written as DNA, the CDR3 is TGCGCCAGCAGCTTGGCGCGGGGGAGCTCCTACGAGCAGTACTTC. As protein: CASSLARGSSYEQYF. The chain has TRBV5-1 and TRBJ2-7; 7 nucleotides match TRBD2. Germline loops: CDR1 SGHRS, CDR2 YFSETQ. The trim removed 0 bases at V and 0 bases at J, leaving 3 bases unmatched. The CDR3 is 15 residues long.

As regards this clonotype: A single base separates this from a much larger clone, so it may be a read error. CDR3 region: CASSRWTGQETQYF. CDR3 DNA: TGCGCCAGCAGCCGATGGACAGGGCAAGAGACCCAGTACTTC. V and J are TRBV4-1 and TRBJ2-5; 8 bases are shared with TRBD1. The germline V gene has CDR1 MGHRA and CDR2 YSYEKL. The V and J ends lost 4 bases and 2 bases, in that order; junction bases with no gene match: 3. This CDR3 contains 14 residues.

This clonotype was counted between two and nine times. The V and J genes are TRBV12-3 or TRBV12-4 and TRBJ1-2; 7 bases line up with TRBD1. The CDR3 covers 16 residues. V was clipped by 5 bases and J by 11 bases; unmatched bases: 20. Written as DNA, the CDR3 is TGTGCCAGCAGTCCACCATCCAGACAGGGCTGGATCGGTTACACCTTC. Translating it yields CASSPPSRQGWIGYTF.

About this clonotype itself: The junction departs from germline at one end; a sequencing error may be responsible. The chain is built from TRBV25-1 and TRBJ2-7; tentatively, D is TRBD2 (5 bases). The CDR3 has 15 amino acids. CDR1 MGHDK and CDR2 SYGVNS come from the germline V gene. CDR3 amino acids: CASSDVGRETYERYF. Here the CDR3 DNA reads TGTGCCAGCAGTGATGTTGGTCGGGAAACCTACGAGCGGTACTTC.

This clonotype was seen a few times. V is TRBV10-3 and J is TRBJ2-1; tentative D call: TRBD2 (5 bases). V was shortened by 11 bases and J by 10 bases, with 15 bases between the two germline ends. Germline V gives CDR1 ENHRY, CDR2 SYGVKD. CDR3 length: 11 residues. In nucleotides, the CDR3 is TGTGCCTCGGGGATCGCGACAGAGCAGTTCTTC. This sequence encodes CASGIATEQFF.

This clonotype was picked up many times. The chain couples TRBV29-1 to TRBJ1-1, with D maybe TRBD1 (5 bases). There are 11 residues in the CDR3. Trimming pared 4 bases from V and 6 bases from J, leaving 9 bases between. Germline-derived CDR1 and CDR2 are SQVTM and ANQGSEA. CDR3 loop: CSVAVGAEAFF. The CDR3 nucleotides read TGCAGCGTTGCGGTAGGGGCTGAAGCTTTCTTT.

The sample holds many counts of this clonotype. The chain employs TRBV7-9 and TRBJ2-5; D remains ambiguous. V was cut by 4 bases and J by 0 bases, with 9 bases left in between. The length of the CDR3 is 14 residues. Looked up from germline, CDR1 is SEHNR and CDR2 is FQNEAQ (reference sequence). CDR3 nucleotides: TGTGCCAGCAGCTCCCGGGTCCACCAAGAGACCCAGTACTTC. The encoded protein is CASSSRVHQETQYF. The variable domain in full, with the rest retrieved from reference TRBV7-9 and TRBJ2-5, is DTGVSQNPRHKITKRGQNVTFRCDPISEHNRLYWYRQTLGQGPEFLTYFQNEAQLEKSRLLSDRFSAERPKGSFSTLEIQRTEQGDSAMYLCASSSRVHQETQYFGPGTRLLVL.

This clonotype was seen at least ten times. This chain connects TRBV11-1 to TRBJ2-7; D not resolved. This CDR3 has 13 residues. Germline V CDR1 and CDR2: SGHAT, FQDESV (reference sequence). The ends were cut back, 1 base at V and 3 bases at J, with 7 bases in the middle. CDR3 in amino acids: CASSLGEGYEQYF. The CDR3 DNA sequence: TGTGCCAGCAGCTTAGGAGAAGGCTACGAGCAGTACTTC.

This clonotype was seen a handful of times. The rearrangement links TRBV5-1 to TRBJ1-1; D not resolved. Germline assignment: CDR1 SGHRS and CDR2 YFSETQ. With 0 bases removed from V and 7 bases from J, the gap between germline ends came to 13 bases. CDR3 length equals 14 residues. CDR3 amino acids: CASSLGAADDEAFF. The CDR3 nucleotides read TGCGCCAGCAGCTTGGGGGCCGCCGACGATGAAGCTTTCTTT.

This clonotype was counted at least ten times. This chain links TRBV14 with TRBJ2-1; D possibly corresponds to TRBD2 (5 bases). The germline V gene has CDR1 SGHDN and CDR2 FVKESK. V dropped 1 base and J dropped 10 bases, with 17 bases sitting between them. The CDR3 is 15 residues long. The CDR3 loop reads CASSQGLIPGSEQFF. The CDR3 coding sequence is TGTGCCAGCAGCCAAGGCCTTATCCCGGGATCCGAGCAGTTCTTC.

This clonotype was observed many times. The chain joins TRBV20-1 to TRBJ1-5, with TRBD1 as a possible D gene (5 bases). V gave up 0 bases and J gave up 7 bases, with 16 bases separating them. This CDR3 spans 15 amino acids. The germline CDR1 and CDR2 sequences are DFQATT and SNEGSKA (reference sequence). CDR3: CSARDLGGRSQPQHF. DNA of the CDR3: TGCAGTGCTAGAGATTTGGGGGGTAGAAGCCAGCCCCAGCATTTT.

This clonotype was seen many times. The V gene is TRBV25-1, the J gene TRBJ2-1, with D unclear. Germline V lookup: CDR1 MGHDK, CDR2 SYGVNS. V was trimmed by 6 bases and J by 7 bases, leaving 10 bases between them. There are 12 residues in the CDR3. CDR3 amino acids: CASRTNTNEQFF. The CDR3, as DNA: TGTGCCAGCAGAACAAATACAAATGAGCAGTTCTTC. The complete variable domain, with remaining parts taken from reference TRBV25-1 and TRBJ2-1, reads EADIYQTPRYLVIGTGKKITLECSQTMGHDKMYWYQQDPGMELHLIHYSYGVNSTEKGDLSSESTVSRIRTEHFPLTLESARPSHTSQYLCASRTNTNEQFFGPGTRLTVL.